The sample holds many counts of the clone carrying this TCR beta chain. The cDNA came from 5'RACE with 10-nucleotide random UMIs. TCRdb passed the 5' RACE reads through MiXCR, listing each CDR3 protein once. The sample contains approximately 41,000 distinct CDR3 sequences, about 14% of which appear only once. The CDR3 runs 15 residues. Germline CDR1 is DFQATT and CDR2 is SNEGSKA (reference sequence). V was shortened by 2 bases and J by 2 bases, with 14 bases between the two germline ends. This sample is part of a study of neurological immune-mediated disorders. The chain joins TRBV20-1 to TRBJ2-3; D remains unclear. This receptor was obtained from an older woman with HTLV-1-associated myelopathy (HAM/TSP). Sequencing input: CD4+ T cells from blood. In nucleotides, the CDR3 is TGCAGTGCTAGAATCGCCGGGCGATTCACAGATACGCAGTATTTT. Protein product: CSARIAGRFTDTQYF.